Listed here are 24 T cell receptor beta chains from one sample, sequenced in a study of shared clonotypes between healthy human individuals. TCRdb's table, derived via immunoSEQ multiplex PCR, lists solely in-frame clones and lacks some. The sample comprises millions of clones, approximately 93% of which are singletons, and 0.39% rests with the top ten. The sample consisted of naive CD4+ T cells from PBMCs. Subset: CD45RA+ positively selected. All receptors derive from a man aged 18 to 30 in good health. Some clones in this sample may be carry-over from other donors' samples.

V and J are TRBV27 and TRBJ2-3; D is undetermined. CDR3 size: 15 residues. Trimming left V 4 bases short and J 3 bases short, with 14 bases between. CDR1 and CDR2 (germline): MNHEY, SMNVEV (reference sequence). This chain's CDR3 is CASSSRVLVTDTQYF. CDR3 coding DNA: TGTGCCAGCAGTTCTAGGGTTTTGGTAACAGATACGCAGTATTTT.

This chain links TRBV18 with TRBJ2-1, with D possibly matching TRBD2 (6 bases). This CDR3 contains 16 residues. Per the germline V gene, CDR1 is KGHSH and CDR2 is LQKENI. The V and J ends lost 1 base and 0 bases respectively, with 10 bases between them. CDR3 sequence: CASSPQRVSSYNEQFF. The CDR3 DNA reads as TGTGCCAGCTCACCACAGCGGGTTAGCTCCTACAATGAGCAGTTCTTC.

The chain has TRBV4-2 and TRBJ2-5, with 10 bases lining up with TRBD1. The CDR3 has 15 residues. V lost 4 bases and J lost 5; bases outside the gene matches: 7. Germline CDR1 reads LGHNA; CDR2 reads YNFKEQ. CDR3 in DNA: TGTGCCAGCAGCCTAGGACAGGGGGAATCGGAGACCCAGTACTTC. Its translation: CASSLGQGESETQYF.

The chain employs TRBV28 and TRBJ1-2, with 7 bases fitting TRBD1. CDR3 length: 12 amino acids. Germline V gene lookup returns CDR1 MDHEN and CDR2 SYDVKM. The V and J ends lost 6 bases and 8 bases, in that order; junction bases with no gene match: 6. The CDR3 loop is CASRLTGRGYTF. The CDR3 bases are TGTGCCAGCAGACTGACAGGGCGAGGCTACACCTTC.

The rearrangement uses TRBV5-1 and TRBJ2-1; maybe TRBD2 (5 bases). The ends were cut back, 1 base at V and 7 bases at J, with 12 bases in the middle. This CDR3 region has 14 residues. Looked up from germline, CDR1 is SGHRS and CDR2 is YFSETQ. CDR3 residues: CASSLLASSNEQFF. The DNA of the CDR3 is TGCGCCAGCAGCTTGTTGGCTAGCTCTAATGAGCAGTTCTTC. Using reference TRBV5-1 and TRBJ2-1 for the parts outside the CDR3, the full variable domain is KAGVTQTPRYLIKTRGQQVTLSCSPISGHRSVSWYQQTPGQGLQFLFEYFSETQRNKGNFPGRFSGRQFSNSRSEMNVSTLELGDSALYLCASSLLASSNEQFFGPGTRLTVL.

Worth noting for this clone: Additional DNA sequences in this sample encode the identical CDR3. The V and J genes are TRBV5-1 and TRBJ2-5; 7 bases are a match to TRBD1. J was trimmed by 3 bases and V by 1 base; bases with no gene match: 3. Germline V CDR1 and CDR2: SGHRS, YFSETQ. The CDR3 runs to 14 residues. The CDR3 DNA reads TGCGCCAGCAGCTTGCACAGGGGAGAAGAGACCCAGTACTTC. It specifies CASSLHRGEETQYF.

This rearrangement joins TRBV5-1 to TRBJ1-4; TRBD1 matches 7 bases. CDR1 and CDR2 from the germline V gene are SGHRS and YFSETQ. CDR3 size: 14 residues. V was clipped by 2 bases and J by 7 bases; unmatched bases: 5. The DNA of the CDR3 is TGCGCCAGCAGCTTACAGGGGCGAGCTGAAAAACTGTTTTTT. Its protein product is CASSLQGRAEKLFF.

The gene calls are TRBV2 and TRBJ2-3; D is unclear. The CDR3 has 13 residues. Trimming took off 6 bases at V and 5 bases at J, with 12 bases between the two ends. Germline CDR1 SNHLY, CDR2 FYNNEI. This CDR3 is CASSVGMLDTQYF. The CDR3 DNA follows: TGTGCCAGCAGCGTGGGAATGCTAGATACGCAGTATTTT.

This clone was found a few times. The chain links TRBV7-2 to TRBJ1-1; no definite D call. This CDR3 comprises 12 residues. V was cut by 1 base and J by 8 bases, with 8 bases left in between. Germline-derived CDR1 and CDR2 are SGHTA and FQGNSA. The CDR3 DNA follows: TGTGCCAGCAGCTTAGGCCGACAAGAAGCTTTCTTT. It encodes CASSLGRQEAFF.

The chain has TRBV10-3 and TRBJ1-4, with D possibly being TRBD1 (5 bases). The V and J ends lost 3 bases and 4 bases respectively, with 12 bases between them. This CDR3 has 15 residues. Germline V gene sequence: CDR1 ENHRY, CDR2 SYGVKD. The CDR3 is CAISDLGGINEKLFF. The CDR3 coding sequence is TGTGCCATCAGTGATCTGGGGGGGATTAATGAAAAACTGTTTTTT.

The chain has TRBV6-5 and TRBJ1-1, with TRBD1 as a possible D gene (6 bases). Germline loops: CDR1 MNHEY, CDR2 SVGAGI. The CDR3 is made up of 15 amino acids. The V and J ends lost 0 bases and 4 bases respectively, with 12 bases between them. The CDR3 reads CASSYSDRFPTEAFF. The CDR3 DNA reads TGTGCCAGCAGTTACTCTGACAGGTTCCCCACTGAAGCTTTCTTT.

V is TRBV7-2 and J is TRBJ2-7; D gene ambiguous. Germline V gene data show CDR1 as SGHTA and CDR2 as FQGNSA. This CDR3 has 12 residues. Trimming shortened V by 1 base and J by 6 bases, and 7 bases separated the two germline ends. DNA of the CDR3: TGTGCCAGCAGCTTAGTTAGGATCGAGCAGTACTTC. Translating gives CASSLVRIEQYF.

The chain links TRBV5-4 to TRBJ2-1, with D maybe TRBD2 (6 bases). From germline, CDR1 is SGHNT and CDR2 YYREEE (reference sequence). The CDR3 runs 15 residues. Trimming took off 3 bases at V and 5 bases at J, with 15 bases between the two ends. DNA for the CDR3: TGTGCCAGCAGCTCGGTGGGGGGAGGCAACAATGAGCAGTTCTTC. The encoded protein is CASSSVGGGNNEQFF.

The rearrangement uses TRBV5-4 and TRBJ1-1; 8 bases match TRBD1. The germline gives CDR1 SGHNT, CDR2 YYREEE (reference sequence). V shed 4 bases, J shed 6 bases, and the junction held 11 bases outside the gene matches. The CDR3 loop spans 15 amino acids. CDR3 protein: CASSLLDRDKSEAFF. The CDR3 nucleotides are TGTGCCAGCAGCCTCTTGGACAGGGATAAGTCTGAAGCTTTCTTT. The whole variable domain, filled in from reference TRBV5-4 and TRBJ1-1, reads ETGVTQSPTHLIKTRGQQVTLRCSSQSGHNTVSWYQQALGQGPQFIFQYYREEENGRGNFPPRFSGLQFPNYSSELNVNALELDDSALYLCASSLLDRDKSEAFFGQGTRLTVV.

The chain combines TRBV7-2 with TRBJ2-5; 8 bases fit TRBD1. From germline, CDR1 is SGHTA and CDR2 FQGNSA. This CDR3 is 15 amino acids long. With V trimmed by 1 base and J by 6 bases, 7 bases remained unmatched. The CDR3 DNA is TGTGCCAGCAGCTTAGGCCCAGGGGGCGATAAGACCCAGTACTTC. Its protein is CASSLGPGGDKTQYF.

The chain links TRBV6-1 to TRBJ1-4; no definite D call. V lost 7 bases to trimming and J lost 0 bases, with 9 bases between them. The length of the CDR3 is 14 residues. Germline V lookup: CDR1 MNHNS, CDR2 SASEGT. In DNA, the CDR3 is TGTGCCAGCATTGCACGAACAACTAATGAAAAACTGTTTTTT. Translated, it gives CASIARTTNEKLFF.

The chain is built from TRBV29-1 and TRBJ2-7; 11 nucleotides align to TRBD2. CDR1 and CDR2 from the germline V gene are SQVTM and ANQGSEA. J lost 5 bases, V lost 6 bases, and 12 bases had no gene match. The CDR3 sequence is 15 residues long. The CDR3 protein is CSVSGGSGRADEQYF. The CDR3 DNA reads TGCAGCGTGTCAGGGGGTAGCGGGAGGGCGGACGAGCAGTACTTC.

The chain combines TRBV5-1 with TRBJ2-2; TRBD2 agrees at 7 bases. The CDR3 has 17 residues. Germline V lookup: CDR1 SGHRS, CDR2 YFSETQ. The J segment lost 5 bases and the V segment lost 3 bases, leaving 13 bases of the junction unmatched. CDR3 DNA sequence: TGCGCCAGCAGCTCCCACCTGGCGGGAGTCGGTACCGGGGAGCTGTTTTTT. The encoded protein is CASSSHLAGVGTGELFF.

This chain uses TRBV5-4 with TRBJ1-5; D unresolved. Germline-derived CDR1 and CDR2 are SGHNT and YYREEE (reference sequence). The length of the CDR3 is 13 residues. The V end lost 4 bases, the J end lost 6 bases, and 11 bases lay between the germline ends. CDR3 sequence (DNA): TGTGCCAGCAGCCCAAACCCAAGTCAGCCCCAGCATTTT. It encodes CASSPNPSQPQHF.

This sequence joins TRBV7-3 and TRBJ2-3; 14 nucleotides line up with TRBD2. Per germline, CDR1 SGHTA and CDR2 FQGTGA. The CDR3 length is 17 residues. Trimming cost V 0 bases and J 6 bases; bases outside gene matches: 5. The CDR3 protein is CASSLTGTSGSPDTQYF. The CDR3 bases are TGTGCCAGCAGCTTAACGGGGACTAGCGGGAGCCCGGATACGCAGTATTTT.

This clone was seen a single time. In the same sample, other DNA sequences code for this CDR3. In DNA form, the CDR3 reads TGTGCCAGCAGTTCTCCCGGGGGCGGACAAGAGACCCAGTACTTC. Its protein product is CASSSPGGGQETQYF. This chain connects TRBV28 to TRBJ2-5; D might be TRBD1 or TRBD2, each matching 6 bases. V lost 4 bases to trimming and J lost 2 bases, with 14 bases between them. Germline CDR1 is MDHEN and CDR2 is SYDVKM. The CDR3 totals 15 residues.

This rearrangement joins TRBV5-8 to TRBJ1-5, with a weak D call TRBD1 (6 bases). V shed 0 bases and J shed 6 bases, with 13 bases lying between them. CDR3 length: 15 residues. CDR1 and CDR2 (germline): SGHTS, YDEGEE. DNA for the CDR3: TGTGCCAGCAGCTTGGGGGGGCAGGGTGTTCAGCCCCAGCATTTT. This codes for CASSLGGQGVQPQHF.

V is TRBV5-1 and J is TRBJ1-2, with 8 bases aligning to TRBD1. Germline CDR1 is SGHRS and CDR2 is YFSETQ. This CDR3 is built from 13 residues. With 4 bases clipped from V and 8 bases from J, the junction kept 7 bases outside the gene matches. Here the CDR3 DNA reads TGCGCCAGCAGCCCGGTGACAGGGGAGGGCTACACCTTC. It encodes CASSPVTGEGYTF. The full variable domain, its missing parts supplied by reference TRBV5-1 and TRBJ1-2, is KAGVTQTPRYLIKTRGQQVTLSCSPISGHRSVSWYQQTPGQGLQFLFEYFSETQRNKGNFPGRFSGRQFSNSRSEMNVSTLELGDSALYLCASSPVTGEGYTFGSGTRLTVV.

The chain combines TRBV11-3 with TRBJ1-1; the D gene is possibly TRBD1 (6 bases). Deletions cut 2 bases from V and 11 bases from J, with 12 bases between. This CDR3 is built from 12 residues. CDR1 and CDR2 from the germline V gene are SGHNT and YENEEA. The CDR3 sequence: CASSLNTGPAFF. The CDR3 nucleotides read TGTGCCAGCAGCTTAAATACAGGGCCGGCTTTCTTT.